The TCR beta chain described here comes from a study of cytotoxic CD8 clonotypes in ibrutinib-treated CLL (dated by TCRdb to about 2021). With respect to the entire study: In this cohort, about 16 patients were treatment-naive and roughly ten were relapsed/refractory, while around 18 had unmutated IGHV. Partial responses were observed in 24 patients and complete responses in 2; after a median follow-up of roughly 62 months, remission was maintained in 15 or so patients and progression was observed in roughly twelve. Response samples were obtained after a median of roughly eleven months of treatment, with a range of roughly 6 to 40 months. On average, each sample had 255,043 productive templates and under 95,000 productive rearrangements. Longitudinal samples were obtainable from 26 of the 86 participants in the trial. Cryopreserved peripheral blood mononuclear cells were collected at three points: before therapy, at response, and at either sustained remission or disease progression. General conclusions and limits of the study: Sustained-remission and progressing patients did not have matched sampling times, and lymph node repertoires were not examined. At baseline, clonality was higher than in age-matched healthy donors and showed a strong correlation with circulating CD8+ T-cell counts. Clonality rose at ibrutinib response, remained stable during sustained remission, and dropped back toward baseline at progression. Public clonotypes were found to be uncommon and were observed to contract or remain stable during treatment; the increase in clonality was shown to reflect expansion of private clonotypes at ibrutinib response.

For TCR beta library preparation, roughly 2 micrograms of genomic DNA were extracted from the cryopreserved PBMCs. High-throughput TCR beta sequencing was performed on longitudinal blood samples from CLL patients receiving ibrutinib monotherapy. The patients took part in an open-label, single-center phase 2 trial of ibrutinib monotherapy. In its sample, this clone was seen a few times. What antigen it recognizes has not been identified. No much larger clone exists at a distance of one base, and base qualities are not known. Each clonotype received, on average, about 9.7x coverage in deep resolution sequencing performed on a MiSeq, where the target depth lay between 1 in 1 million and 1 in 200,000 T cells. TCR beta libraries were generated with the immunoSEQ hsTCRB Kit. In the paper's pipeline: The data were analyzed with ImmunoSEQ Analyzer and ImmunoSEQ Data Assistant, and V, D and J gene assignments followed IMGT definitions. Clonality was computed as one minus normalized Shannon entropy of productive rearrangement frequencies, ranging from 0 to 1. Public clonotype analysis was restricted to overrepresented clonotypes comprising at least 0.05% of each patient's repertoire. Some 14 age-matched healthy donor repertoires from immuneACCESS served as clonality controls. In its TCRdb copy, this immuneACCESS table keeps in-frame sequences only and misses some clones. Where compared with another copy, unresolved V genes explain less than half of these, and the others have no known cause. V, J and clone size derive from that table, while D and trimming were established from the DNA sequence. This sample lists 30,000 or so clones; 45% to 60% were detected once. In total, the top ten clones hold about 4.8% of the sample.

The receptor was derived from a human donor with chronic lymphocytic leukemia. The material was PBMCs, obtained before ibrutinib treatment.

Here the CDR3 is given as CASSPPGQGSYGYTF. The DNA reads as follows: TGTGCCAGCTCACCACCGGGACAGGGGTCCTATGGCTACACCTTC. This chain joins TRBV18 to TRBJ1-2, and 10 junction bases match TRBD1. Taken from the germline V gene, the CDR1 and CDR2 loops are KGHSH and LQKENI. Trimming takes 0 bases off V and 4 bases off J; junction bases not matched to a gene: 2. Counted from cysteine to phenylalanine, this CDR3 has 15 amino acids. Here the CDR3 DNA is all that survives: 45 bases in frame from base 1.